This is a list of T cell receptor beta chains from one sample in a study of tumor-infiltrating lymphocytes in primary liver carcinoma. A single record per CDR3 protein comes from TCRdb applying MiXCR to the multiplex PCR reads. The data hold 300,000 to 350,000 distinct CDR3 sequences, with roughly two thirds observed a single time. Input material: peripheral blood. All receptors derive from a man aged 35 to 55 with primary liver carcinoma and hepatitis B virus infection. Each CDR3 is given with its conserved first and last residue. A D gene is named only where the DNA matches it firmly. A clone size is listed for some rows: how often the clone was seen (once, few, many), or a class if it is expanded.

abundance | j_gene | d_gene | v_gene | CDR3aa | CDR3nt
NA | TRBJ2-1 | NA | TRBV6-2/TRBV6-3 | CASSYSSGVCNEQFF | TGTGCCAGCAGTTACTCGTCGGGGGTCTGCAATGAACAGTTCTTC
NA | TRBJ1-3 | NA | TRBV6-6 | CASSYGLTGNTIYF | TGTGCCAGCAGTTACGGGCTAACTGGAAACACCATATATTTT
NA | TRBJ2-7 | NA | TRBV11-2 | CASSPSLRGLPSDEQYF | TGTGCCAGCAGCCCCTCACTTCGAGGACTACCTTCGGACGAGCAGTACTTC
few | TRBJ1-2 | TRBD1 | TRBV28 | CASSLGTGEINYGYTF | TGTGCCAGCAGTTTAGGGACAGGCGAGATTAATTATGGCTACACCTTC
NA | TRBJ1-4 | TRBD1 | TRBV6-6 | CASSDPGGEKLFF | TGTGCCAGCAGCGACCCAGGGGGTGAAAAACTGTTTTTT
NA | TRBJ2-7 | NA | TRBV11-1 | CACSFGSSSIGHEQYF | TGTGCCTGCAGCTTCGGCTCCTCATCCATCGGCCACGAGCAGTACTTC
NA | TRBJ2-6 | NA | TRBV29-1 | CSVAESGANVLTF | TGCAGCGTTGCAGAGTCTGGGGCCAACGTCCTGACTTTC
NA | TRBJ2-7 | NA | TRBV11-2 | CASSLALSYEQHF | TGTGCCAGCAGCTTAGCTTTGTCCTACGAGCAGCACTTT
NA | TRBJ2-1 | NA | TRBV11-3 | CASSPDSSSYNEQFF | TGTGCGAGCAGCCCTGACTCGAGTAGCTACAATGAGCAGTTCTTC
NA | TRBJ1-1 | NA | TRBV11-3 | CVSSYSRFTEALF | TGTGTCAGCAGCTATAGTAGGTTCACTGAAGCTCTCTTT
few | TRBJ2-1 | TRBD2 | TRBV4-2 | CASSLSRLAGGPYNEQFF | TGTGCCAGCAGCCTTTCCCGACTAGCGGGAGGGCCCTACAATGAGCAGTTCTTC
many | TRBJ2-5 | TRBD2 | TRBV6-5 | CASSYEPITSGRAEETQYF | TGTGCCAGCAGTTACGAGCCCATTACTAGCGGGAGGGCCGAAGAGACCCAGTACTTC
NA | TRBJ2-7 | NA | TRBV29-1 | CSAEGPHLGRPYEQYF | TGCAGCGCTGAAGGCCCTCATCTGGGGCGCCCCTACGAGCAGTACTTC
many | TRBJ1-4 | TRBD1 | TRBV6-5 | CASRKTTGGDEKLFF | TGTGCCAGCAGAAAAACGACAGGGGGGGATGAAAAACTGTTTTTT
NA | TRBJ2-7 | TRBD2 | TRBV7-9 | CASSRAGERVYEQYF | TGTGCCAGCAGTAGAGCGGGAGAAAGAGTCTACGAGCAGTACTTC
NA | TRBJ2-7 | NA | TRBV5-1 | CASSLRVGDSTYEQYF | TGCGCCAGCAGCCTCCGGGTAGGGGACTCTACCTACGAGCAGTACTTC
NA | TRBJ2-1 | NA | TRBV7-9 | CASSRISYDEQFF | TGTGCCAGCAGCAGAATCTCCTACGATGAGCAGTTCTTC
once | TRBJ1-1 | NA | TRBV11-2 | CANTNSENIEAFF | TGTGCCAACACAAATTCGGAGAACATTGAAGCTTTCTTT
many | TRBJ2-7 | NA | TRBV6-6 | CASSPYSATAGEQYF | TGTGCCAGCAGTCCGTACTCGGCGACAGCGGGTGAGCAGTACTTC
few | TRBJ1-5 | TRBD1 | TRBV12-3/TRBV12-4 | CASRGTGTGQHF | TGTGCCAGCAGAGGAACCGGGACAGGTCAGCATTTT
few | TRBJ2-2 | TRBD2 | TRBV11-2 | CASSFAGTTGTGGLFF | TGTGCTAGCAGCTTCGCCGGGACTACGGGCACCGGGGGGCTGTTTTTT
many | TRBJ2-2 | NA | TRBV6-5 | CASSYSRRAGELFF | TGTGCCAGCAGTTACTCGAGGAGGGCCGGGGAGCTGTTTTTT
NA | TRBJ2-7 | NA | TRBV11-3 | CASSLAEHYEQYF | TGTGCTAGCAGCTTAGCCGAACATTACGAGCAGTACTTC
NA | TRBJ2-7 | NA | TRBV10-1 | CAISSQGYEQYF | TGCGCCATCAGTAGCCAGGGATACGAGCAGTACTTC
NA | TRBJ2-1 | NA | TRBV11-2 | CASTRPVAPSRFNEQFF | TGTGCCAGCACCCGCCCAGTAGCCCCAAGTAGGTTCAATGAGCAGTTCTTC
many | TRBJ2-3 | NA | TRBV6-5 | CASSYSISGEGADTQYF | TGTGCCAGCAGTTACTCGATTAGCGGAGAGGGGGCAGATACGCAGTATTTT
NA | TRBJ2-1 | NA | TRBV14 | CASSQPSQTSYNEQFF | TGTGCCAGCAGCCAACCTAGTCAGACCTCCTACAATGAGCAGTTCTTC
NA | TRBJ2-2 | NA | TRBV6-6 | CASSFVQRPSFTKNTGELFF | TGTGCCAGCAGTTTTGTTCAGAGACCTTCATTTACGAAAAACACCGGGGAGCTGTTTTTT
NA | TRBJ2-7 | TRBD1 | TRBV24-1 | CATQGIGYEQYF | TGTGCCACACAGGGGATCGGCTACGAGCAGTACTTC
NA | TRBJ2-3 | NA | TRBV28 | CASISPTDTQYF | TGTGCCAGCATTTCACCCACAGATACGCAGTATTTT
NA | TRBJ2-2 | TRBD2 | TRBV5-1 | CASSSTSVNTGELFF | TGCGCCAGCAGCTCGACTAGCGTTAACACCGGGGAGCTGTTTTTT
NA | TRBJ2-7 | TRBD2 | TRBV11-2 | CANSSLPPTSGRAYEQYF | TGTGCCAACAGCTCACTCCCCCCTACTAGCGGGAGGGCCTACGAGCAGTACTTC
NA | TRBJ2-5 | NA | TRBV5-1 | CASSSAGAAVTFGTQYF | TGCGCCAGCAGCTCCGCCGGTGCAGCGGTAACGTTCGGGACCCAATACTTC
NA | TRBJ2-1 | NA | TRBV14 | CTSSIRTGWGQFF | TGTACCAGCAGCATCCGTACAGGGTGGGGGCAGTTCTTC
many | TRBJ2-7 | NA | TRBV5-6 | CASGRGGEQYF | TGTGCCAGCGGCAGGGGTGGCGAGCAGTACTTC
NA | TRBJ2-1 | NA | TRBV6-5 | CASSEGESSYNEQFF | TGTGCCAGCAGCGAAGGGGAGAGCTCCTACAATGAGCAGTTCTTC
few | TRBJ2-3 | TRBD2 | TRBV5-5 | CASSLVPSGKLDTQYF | TGTGCCAGCAGCTTGGTGCCTAGCGGGAAGCTAGATACGCAGTATTTT